This passage covers 24 T cell receptor beta chains from one sample sequenced in a study of CD8+CD57+ T cells in acquired aplastic anemia. According to the study, genomic DNA was the template for TCR beta VDJ and CDR3 profiling. TCRdb fed the reads into MiXCR, producing one record per CDR3 protein. The sample lists about 210,000 distinct CDR3 sequences, 30% to 35% seen once, with 1% to 1.3% in the top ten. Sequences were obtained from sorted CD4+, CD8+, or CD8+CD57+ T cells (not recorded which) from PBMCs. Every receptor here comes from a human donor in good health, serving as a control.

This clonotype was seen repeatedly, ten times or more. V usage is TRBV19 and J usage is TRBJ2-5; TRBD1 is a possible D gene (6 bases). The CDR3 is 15 amino acids. Trimming removed 0 bases from V and 0 bases from J, with 8 bases in between. CDR1 and CDR2 from the germline V gene are LNHDA and SQIVND (reference sequence). This CDR3 reads CASSIDRGYQETQYF. CDR3 sequence (DNA): TGTGCCAGTAGTATAGATAGGGGGTACCAAGAGACCCAGTACTTC.

Turning to this clonotype: This sequence may be a read error, since a much larger clone differs from it by one base. J is TRBJ2-7 and V is TRBV10-3, with 7 bases matching TRBD1. CDR1 is ENHRY, CDR2 SYGVKD, per germline. The CDR3 consists of 13 residues. The trim removed 5 bases at V and 5 bases at J, leaving 6 bases unmatched. CDR3 sequence: CAISYRGWDEQYF. CDR3 coding DNA: TGTGCCATCAGTTACAGGGGATGGGACGAGCAGTACTTC.

This chain connects TRBV2 to TRBJ2-7; 14 positions agree with TRBD2. The CDR3 has 16 residues. V shed 6 bases and J 5 bases; nucleotides not matched to a gene: 9. Germline V gives CDR1 SNHLY, CDR2 FYNNEI. CDR3 sequence reads: CASRAGTSGRIDEQYF. The DNA of the CDR3 is TGTGCCAGCAGGGCCGGGACTAGCGGGAGAATCGACGAGCAGTACTTC.

As concerns this clonotype: The CDR3 end shows no conserved phenylalanine or tryptophan, and so a read error is likely. The chain couples TRBV5-1 to TRBJ1-1; D remains unclear. Germline lookup yields CDR1 SGHRS and CDR2 YFSETQ. This CDR3 has 14 amino acids. V was shortened by 4 bases and J by 2 bases, with 12 bases between the two germline ends. This CDR3 reads CASSLNTENTEAFS. CDR3 DNA: TGCGCCAGCAGCCTAAACACGGAAAACACTGAAGCTTTCTCT.

Remarks on this clonotype: This sequence may be a read error, since a much larger clone differs from it by one base. The CDR3 DNA reads TGTGCCAGTAGTATCAGGGTGGACTATGGCTACACCTTC. Its translation: CASSIRVDYGYTF. V usage is TRBV19 and J usage is TRBJ1-2; perhaps TRBD1 as D (5 bases). The CDR3 has 13 amino acids. Germline V lookup: CDR1 LNHDA, CDR2 SQIVND (reference sequence). With 3 bases removed from V and 3 bases from J, the gap between germline ends came to 8 bases. The full variable domain, its missing parts supplied by reference TRBV19 and TRBJ1-2, is DGGITQSPKYLFRKEGQNVTLSCEQNLNHDAMYWYRQDPGQGLRLIYYSQIVNDFQKGDIAEGYSVSREKKESFPLTVTSAQKNPTAFYLCASSIRVDYGYTFGSGTRLTVV.

The chain links TRBV11-2 to TRBJ2-2; D perhaps matches TRBD2 (5 bases). V lost 5 bases and J lost 6, with 13 bases in between. This CDR3 contains 14 residues. The germline V gene has CDR1 SGHAT and CDR2 FQNNGV. CDR3 residues: CASSHLRRPGELFF. As DNA, the CDR3 is TGTGCCAGCAGCCACCTTCGGAGGCCCGGGGAGCTGTTTTTT.

This sequence joins TRBV20-1 and TRBJ1-1, with a possible D match to TRBD1 (5 bases). Trimming cost V 6 bases and J 2 bases, with 19 bases left between them. This CDR3 is built from 15 residues. Germline V lookup: CDR1 DFQATT, CDR2 SNEGSKA (reference sequence). CDR3 sequence reads: CSAKDNFGGNTEAFF. The CDR3 nucleotides are TGCAGTGCAAAGGACAATTTTGGGGGTAACACTGAAGCTTTCTTT.

Of note for this clonotype: At one of its ends the junction is not consistent with the germline gene, which may arise from a read error. The chain couples TRBV13 to TRBJ2-7; possible D gene TRBD1, 5 bases. The germline CDR1 and CDR2 sequences are PRHDT and FYEKMQ (reference sequence). There are 15 residues in the CDR3. Here the CDR3 DNA reads TGTGCCAGCAGCATAGGGGCAGACGCTACCTACGAGCAGTACTTC. Translating gives CASSIGADATYEQYF.

The rearrangement uses TRBV5-4 and TRBJ2-1, with TRBD1 matching 8 bases. V was pared by 3 bases and J by 9 bases, with 20 bases of the junction left unmatched. This CDR3 has 18 amino acids. Germline CDR1 SGHNT, CDR2 YYREEE (reference sequence). The CDR3 region has the DNA TGTGCCAGCAGCTCGCCGGTCGAGGGACAGGACCCTACGAGTGAGCAGTTCTTC. It translates to CASSSPVEGQDPTSEQFF.

V usage is TRBV14 and J usage is TRBJ2-1; 8 bases match TRBD2. CDR1 is SGHDN and CDR2 is FVKESK in the germline V gene. This CDR3 comprises 16 residues. Trimming cost V 5 bases and J 3 bases; bases outside gene matches: 9. CDR3 DNA sequence: TGTGCCAGCAGCTTCATAACCGGGACTAGCTACAATGAGCAGTTCTTC. Protein product: CASSFITGTSYNEQFF.

The CDR3 loop is CASSLVSVGEETQYF. CDR3 coding DNA: TGCGCCAGCAGCTTGGTTTCCGTAGGGGAAGAGACCCAGTACTTC. The rearrangement joins TRBV5-1 to TRBJ2-5; tentatively, D is TRBD1 (5 bases). V was cut by 0 bases and J by 3 bases, with 12 bases left in between. This CDR3 region has 15 residues. CDR1 is SGHRS, CDR2 YFSETQ, per germline.

The table lists this clonotype with many counts. In DNA form, the CDR3 reads TGTGCCATCAGCCAGGGGTTCGGGGCCACAGATACGCAGTATTTT. Protein product: CAISQGFGATDTQYF. The rearrangement uses TRBV10-3 and TRBJ2-3; weak D call: TRBD1 (6 bases). Trimming left V 6 bases short and J 2 bases short, with 15 bases between. The CDR3 is made up of 15 amino acids. CDR1 and CDR2 (germline): ENHRY, SYGVKD.

This clonotype came up many times. This CDR3 reads CASSMLGSNYGYTF. Here the CDR3 DNA reads TGTGCCAGTAGTATGCTCGGCAGCAACTATGGCTACACCTTC. The gene calls are TRBV19 and TRBJ1-2; D is undetermined. Deletions cut 3 bases from V and 2 bases from J, with 10 bases between. Germline loops: CDR1 LNHDA, CDR2 SQIVND (reference sequence). The CDR3 is 14 residues long.

This clonotype was seen ten or more times. The chain joins TRBV24-1 to TRBJ1-2, with D unclear. Germline V gene sequence: CDR1 KGHDR, CDR2 SFDVKD. Trimming pared 8 bases from V and 2 bases from J, leaving 8 bases between. The CDR3 has 12 residues. The CDR3 protein is CATIGQNYGYTF. The CDR3 coding sequence is TGTGCCACCATAGGTCAGAACTATGGCTACACCTTC.

In the case of this clonotype: A much larger clone differs from this one at a single base, so this may be a read error. The chain has TRBV10-3 and TRBJ2-1; TRBD2 aligns across 7 bases. Germline CDR1 is ENHRY and CDR2 is SYGVKD. The trim removed 9 bases at V and 8 bases at J, leaving 7 bases unmatched. CDR3 length equals 12 residues. The CDR3 loop reads CAIAGTIDEQFF. The CDR3 nucleotides read TGTGCCATAGCGGGGACCATCGATGAGCAGTTCTTC.

This clonotype was detected many times. V is TRBV10-3 and J is TRBJ2-2; 8 nucleotides align to TRBD2. Per the germline V gene, CDR1 is ENHRY and CDR2 is SYGVKD. The CDR3 is 14 amino acids. The junction had 4 bases not matched to a gene; V was cut back by 6 bases and J by 4 bases. This CDR3 is CAISQSGGTGELFF. The CDR3 coding sequence is TGTGCCATCAGCCAAAGCGGGGGCACCGGGGAGCTGTTTTTT.

On this clonotype: Being one base from a much bigger clone, this may be a read error. This chain joins TRBV20-1 and TRBJ1-4; D is unresolved. Germline V gives CDR1 DFQATT, CDR2 SNEGSKA (reference sequence). This CDR3 has 12 residues. Trimming took 5 bases from V and 7 from J, leaving 11 bases between them. Here the CDR3 reads CSAEDGSEKLFF. The CDR3 coding sequence is TGCAGTGCTGAGGACGGGAGTGAAAAACTGTTTTTT.

V and J are TRBV18 and TRBJ2-7; 8 nucleotides match TRBD2. CDR1 is KGHSH and CDR2 is LQKENI in the germline V gene. The trim removed 4 bases at V and 3 bases at J, leaving 5 bases unmatched. This CDR3 is 14 amino acids long. CDR3 DNA: TGTGCCAGCTCACGGACTAGCAAGATCTACGAGCAGTACTTC. Translated, it gives CASSRTSKIYEQYF.

In this sample, this clonotype turned up a few times. A much larger clone lies a single base off, so this may be a read error. The chain combines TRBV7-2 with TRBJ2-7; D uncertain. CDR3 size: 15 residues. From germline, CDR1 is SGHTA and CDR2 FQGNSA. The V end lost 0 bases, the J end lost 9 bases, and 18 bases lay between the germline ends. The CDR3: CASSLAGLGWNGQYF. CDR3 nucleotides: TGTGCCAGCAGCTTAGCTGGGCTAGGCTGGAACGGGCAGTACTTC.

The chain recombines TRBV12-3 or TRBV12-4 with TRBJ1-5; unclear D gene. V gave up 6 bases and J gave up 2 bases, with 14 bases separating them. The CDR3 contains 15 residues. The DNA of the CDR3 is TGTGCCAGCAGCCCGACGACTGTTCGCAATCAGCCCCAGCATTTT. Translation gives CASSPTTVRNQPQHF.

Concerning this clonotype: This could be a read error, since a much larger clone is one nucleotide away. The conserved final phenylalanine or tryptophan is absent from the CDR3, which likely points to a read error. The chain is built from TRBV7-6 and TRBJ2-3; 9 nucleotides line up with TRBD2. From germline, CDR1 is SGHVS and CDR2 FNYEAQ. V shed 1 base, J shed 6 bases, and the junction held 2 bases outside the gene matches. The CDR3 loop spans 14 amino acids. Here the CDR3 DNA reads TGTGCCAGCAGCTTAGTCGCGGGGGGGGATACGCAGTATTCT. Amino acid sequence: CASSLVAGGDTQYS.

This clonotype was recorded at least ten times. The chain joins TRBV2 to TRBJ1-2, with TRBD1 as a possible D gene (6 bases). Germline lookup yields CDR1 SNHLY and CDR2 FYNNEI. The V end lost 8 bases, the J end lost 2 bases, and 15 bases lay between the germline ends. This CDR3 has 14 amino acids. The CDR3 here is CASAWGRPNYGYTF. The CDR3 nucleotides are TGTGCCAGCGCCTGGGGGCGCCCGAACTATGGCTACACCTTC.

The genes are TRBV24-1 and TRBJ2-1; no clear D. CDR1 and CDR2 (germline): KGHDR, SFDVKD. The CDR3 sequence is 14 residues long. V shed 5 bases and J shed 7 bases, with 14 bases lying between them. As DNA, the CDR3 is TGTGCCACCAGTGCCTTAAGGACGGTGAATGAGCAGTTCTTC. Its translation is CATSALRTVNEQFF.

This clonotype was detected many times. The chain links TRBV10-3 to TRBJ1-1; TRBD1 aligns across 8 bases. The V segment lost 6 bases and the J segment 1 base; nucleotides outside the gene matches: 1. This CDR3 is 13 amino acids long. Looked up from germline, CDR1 is ENHRY and CDR2 is SYGVKD. CDR3 in DNA: TGTGCCATCAGGGACAGGGAGAACACTGAAGCTTTCTTT. Encoded protein: CAIRDRENTEAFF.